Following are 30 T cell receptor beta chains from one sample sequenced in a study of T cell responses to AZD1222 COVID-19 vaccine (dated by TCRdb to 2020 to 2023). Library prep was done by the immunoSEQ multiplex PCR assay. TCRdb took this table from immuneACCESS and kept in-frame rearrangements with V and J called. Such tables lack part of the clones; where checked against another copy, unresolved V genes explain under half of the gap, and the rest is unexplained. Across this sample there are roughly 160,000 clones, with around 90% seen only once. About 1.6% of the sample comes from the top ten. Sample time point, as interpreted from the label and publication: baseline before first vaccination. This sample comprised peripheral blood, obtained on day 0 of AZD1222 vaccination. The source of these receptors is an adult in good health.

The chain combines TRBV18 with TRBJ2-7; perhaps TRBD1 as D (6 bases). Trimming shortened V by 2 bases and J by 0 bases, and 14 bases separated the two germline ends. Germline loops: CDR1 KGHSH, CDR2 LQKENI. The CDR3 is made up of 16 amino acids. The CDR3 bases are TGTGCCAGCTCACCAACCCCGGACAGTAGCTCCTACGAGCAGTACTTC. As protein: CASSPTPDSSSYEQYF.

The rearrangement links TRBV9 to TRBJ2-7, with 10 positions matching TRBD2. Germline V gives CDR1 SGDLS, CDR2 YYNGEE. Trimming at V came to 0 bases and at J to 5 bases, leaving 8 bases not matched to a gene. The CDR3 spans 16 residues. The CDR3 DNA sequence: TGTGCCAGCAGCGTAGAGTCTAGCGGGAGTGGGAACGAGCAGTACTTC. It yields the protein CASSVESSGSGNEQYF.

CDR3 DNA sequence: TGTGCCAGCAGCTCCTCCGGGACAGGGACAGGTCAGCCCCAGCATTTT. Protein product: CASSSSGTGTGQPQHF. The V call is TRBV7-9, the J call TRBJ1-5; 9 nucleotides line up with TRBD1. CDR1 and CDR2 (germline): SEHNR, FQNEAQ (reference sequence). The J segment lost 6 bases and the V segment lost 4 bases, leaving 10 bases of the junction unmatched. The CDR3 length is 16 residues. The variable domain in full, with the rest retrieved from reference TRBV7-9 and TRBJ1-5, is DTGVSQNPRHKITKRGQNVTFRCDPISEHNRLYWYRQTLGQGPEFLTYFQNEAQLEKSRLLSDRFSAERPKGSFSTLEIQRTEQGDSAMYLCASSSSGTGTGQPQHFGDGTRLSIL.

The gene calls are TRBV21-1 and TRBJ2-1; TRBD2, the table's D call, was not compared with the DNA. TRBV21-1 represents a pseudogene. The CDR3 loop spans 16 amino acids. The CDR3 coding sequence is TGTGCCAGCAGCGCGCGACCGGGAGTTAGGAGCAATGAGCAGTTCTTC. Its translation: CASSARPGVRSNEQFF.

The V call is TRBV3-1 (or the pseudogene TRBV3-2), the J call TRBJ2-3; tentatively, D is TRBD2 (7 bases). The CDR3 extends over 17 amino acids. V was cut by 4 bases and J by 2 bases, with 19 bases left in between. Germline V CDR1 and CDR2: LGHDT, YNNKEL (reference sequence). DNA for the CDR3: TGTGCCAGCAGCCCCCTGGGGGGGACAACCTCCACAGATACGCAGTATTTT. It yields the protein CASSPLGGTTSTDTQYF.

The V and J genes are TRBV19 and TRBJ1-1; no reliable D call. There are 14 residues in the CDR3. V was cut by 5 bases and J by 0 bases, with 10 bases left in between. From germline, CDR1 is LNHDA and CDR2 SQIVND (reference sequence). DNA for the CDR3: TGTGCCAGTAGTGAAGGGTTAATGAACACTGAAGCTTTCTTT. Its translation is CASSEGLMNTEAFF.

V and J are TRBV5-1 and TRBJ2-3; D possibly corresponds to TRBD2 (7 bases). Deletions cut 3 bases from V and 4 bases from J, with 18 bases between. The CDR3 length is 16 residues. The germline gives CDR1 SGHRS, CDR2 YFSETQ. CDR3 nucleotides: TGCGCCAGCAGCTGGGGGGGCTCCCGGGCATCAGATACGCAGTATTTT. Its protein is CASSWGGSRASDTQYF.

This clone came up once. The chain employs TRBV7-8 and TRBJ2-3, with unresolved D. CDR1 and CDR2 from the germline V gene are SGHVS and FQNEAQ. CDR3 length equals 17 residues. Trimming left V 2 bases short and J 2 bases short, with 17 bases between. CDR3 coding DNA: TGTGCCAGCAGCTTAAGGGTACAGAGTCTCCCCACAGATACGCAGTATTTT. This encodes CASSLRVQSLPTDTQYF. The full variable domain, in which reference TRBV7-8 and TRBJ2-3 provide the parts outside the CDR3, is GAGVSQSPRYKVAKRGQDVALRCDPISGHVSLFWYQQALGQGPEFLTYFQNEAQLDKSGLPSDRFFAERPEGSVSTLKIQRTQQEDSAVYLCASSLRVQSLPTDTQYFGPGTRLTVL.

The V gene is TRBV6-5, the J gene TRBJ2-5, with D perhaps matching TRBD1 (6 bases). The germline gives CDR1 MNHEY, CDR2 SVGAGI. The CDR3 runs to 14 residues. V was shortened by 4 bases and J by 5 bases, with 14 bases between the two germline ends. The CDR3 here is CASSFPQGRETQYF. The CDR3 DNA reads TGTGCCAGCAGTTTCCCACAGGGAAGGGAGACCCAGTACTTC.

V is TRBV14 and J is TRBJ1-2; 8 bases fit TRBD1. Trimming cost V 0 bases and J 8 bases; bases outside gene matches: 11. This CDR3 has 16 amino acids. Germline V lookup: CDR1 SGHDN, CDR2 FVKESK. CDR3 residues: CASSQDHLRGRGGYTF. The CDR3 DNA reads TGTGCCAGCAGCCAAGACCACCTCAGGGGGCGCGGAGGCTACACCTTC.

This chain joins TRBV3-1 (or the pseudogene TRBV3-2) and TRBJ2-7; weak D call: TRBD2 (7 bases). Germline V gene sequence: CDR1 LGHDT, CDR2 YNNKEL (reference sequence). The CDR3 covers 16 residues. V shed 5 bases and J shed 4 bases, with 21 bases lying between them. CDR3 protein: CASSTALGGGPYEQYF. The CDR3 DNA reads as TGTGCCAGCAGCACGGCCTTAGGGGGAGGGCCGTACGAGCAGTACTTC.

The genes are TRBV3-1 (or the pseudogene TRBV3-2) and TRBJ1-1, with D maybe TRBD1 (6 bases). The V end lost 1 base, the J end lost 5 bases, and 8 bases lay between the germline ends. CDR3 size: 13 residues. Germline CDR1 reads LGHDT; CDR2 reads YNNKEL (reference sequence). The CDR3 loop is CASSQGTVTEAFF. The CDR3 nucleotides read TGTGCCAGCAGCCAAGGGACAGTTACTGAAGCTTTCTTT.

The CDR3 DNA follows: TGTGCCAGCAGTTACGGGATCCTTAACTATGGCTACACCTTC. Its protein is CASSYGILNYGYTF. V usage is TRBV6-6 and J usage is TRBJ1-2; D is unresolved. The CDR3 length is 14 residues. Germline V CDR1 and CDR2: MNHNY, SVGAGI (reference sequence). Trimming removed 2 bases at V and 1 base at J, with 8 bases between.

This chain joins TRBV7-9 and TRBJ2-7; 9 bases are a match to TRBD2. Germline V CDR1 and CDR2: SEHNR, FQNEAQ (reference sequence). The length of the CDR3 is 13 residues. V was clipped by 5 bases and J by 5 bases; unmatched bases: 4. In nucleotides, the CDR3 is TGTGCCAGCAGCCAACTAGCGGGCAACGAGCAGTACTTC. It is translated as CASSQLAGNEQYF.

The rearrangement joins TRBV7-6 to TRBJ1-4, with 8 bases lining up with TRBD1. The length of the CDR3 is 16 residues. Germline V gives CDR1 SGHVS, CDR2 FNYEAQ. Losses at the gene ends were 5 bases for V and 5 bases for J; bases not matched to a gene: 10. CDR3 residues: CASSAGLAGGNEKLFF. CDR3 in DNA: TGTGCCAGCAGCGCTGGTCTGGCAGGGGGCAATGAAAAACTGTTTTTT.

The chain links TRBV3-1 (or the pseudogene TRBV3-2) to TRBJ2-2; D possibly corresponds to TRBD1 (6 bases). The CDR3 loop spans 14 amino acids. Trimming stripped 4 bases from V and 3 bases from J, with 9 bases between. Germline loops: CDR1 LGHDT, CDR2 YNNKEL (reference sequence). CDR3 nucleotide sequence: TGTGCCAGCAGCCGCCAGGGGTACACCGGGGAGCTGTTTTTT. Its translation is CASSRQGYTGELFF.

The chain carries TRBV6-5 and TRBJ1-2; D is undetermined. Germline CDR1 is MNHEY and CDR2 is SVGAGI. The CDR3 totals 13 residues. The germline V and J ends were trimmed by 3 bases and 4 bases, with 9 bases remaining between them. This CDR3 is CASSYYPSYGYTF. CDR3 coding DNA: TGTGCCAGCAGTTATTATCCCAGCTATGGCTACACCTTC.

This clone was found once. The chain couples TRBV19 to TRBJ1-2; the match to TRBD1 covers 10 bases. V lost 3 bases, J lost 5 bases, and 6 bases stayed unmatched. Germline V gives CDR1 LNHDA, CDR2 SQIVND (reference sequence). CDR3 length: 15 amino acids. CDR3 DNA sequence: TGTGCCAGTAGTATCCTACCGGGACAGGGGTATGGCTACACCTTC. It translates to CASSILPGQGYGYTF.

The gene calls are TRBV7-2 and TRBJ2-7; 7 bases fit TRBD2. After removal of 5 bases from V and 7 bases from J, the junction contained 5 bases not matched to a gene. Germline V gives CDR1 SGHTA, CDR2 FQGNSA. The CDR3 loop spans 12 amino acids. The CDR3 DNA follows: TGTGCCAGCAGCCCCCTGCGGGGGGAGCAGTACTTC. Translated, it gives CASSPLRGEQYF. The full variable domain, in which reference TRBV7-2 and TRBJ2-7 provide the parts outside the CDR3, is GAGVSQSPSNKVTEKGKDVELRCDPISGHTALYWYRQSLGQGLEFLIYFQGNSAPDKSGLPSDRFSAERTGGSVSTLTIQRTQQEDSAVYLCASSPLRGEQYFGPGTRLTVT.

The chain uses TRBV6-5 and TRBJ2-5; 10 bases are shared with TRBD1. CDR3 size: 14 residues. Looked up from germline, CDR1 is MNHEY and CDR2 is SVGAGI. V gave up 6 bases and J gave up 2 bases; unmatched junction bases: 3. CDR3 sequence (DNA): TGTGCCAGCAGCAAGGACAGGGGGCAAGAGACCCAGTACTTC. Protein: CASSKDRGQETQYF.

Remarks on this clone: The identical CDR3 is also encoded by other nucleotide sequences in the sample. V usage is TRBV7-2 and J usage is TRBJ2-3; the D gene is possibly TRBD2 (5 bases). V gave up 4 bases and J gave up 6 bases, with 11 bases separating them. CDR3 length: 13 residues. Germline assignment: CDR1 SGHTA and CDR2 FQGNSA. CDR3 DNA sequence: TGTGCCAGCAGCTCCCGGGGTGGGGATACGCAGTATTTT. Amino acids: CASSSRGGDTQYF.

V and J are TRBV19 and TRBJ1-1, with TRBD1 identical over 9 bases. Germline lookup yields CDR1 LNHDA and CDR2 SQIVND (reference sequence). After removal of 1 base from V and 11 bases from J, the junction contained 2 bases not matched to a gene. The CDR3 is 12 residues long. The CDR3 DNA sequence: TGTGCCAGTAGTATAGGCGGGACAGGGGCTTTCTTT. Translation gives CASSIGGTGAFF. The full variable domain, in which reference TRBV19 and TRBJ1-1 provide the parts outside the CDR3, is DGGITQSPKYLFRKEGQNVTLSCEQNLNHDAMYWYRQDPGQGLRLIYYSQIVNDFQKGDIAEGYSVSREKKESFPLTVTSAQKNPTAFYLCASSIGGTGAFFGQGTRLTVV.

This CDR3 is CASSYGQGRTEAFF. CDR3 nucleotides: TGTGCCAGCAGTTATGGGCAGGGTAGAACTGAAGCTTTCTTT. This chain joins TRBV27 and TRBJ1-1; D possibly corresponds to TRBD1 (5 bases). V was clipped by 4 bases and J by 5 bases, with 14 bases between them. This CDR3 region has 14 residues. Germline V CDR1 and CDR2: MNHEY, SMNVEV (reference sequence).

The J gene is TRBJ1-3, the V gene TRBV18; D is ambiguous. Germline CDR1 reads KGHSH; CDR2 reads LQKENI. This CDR3 comprises 13 residues. V shed 2 bases and J shed 3 bases, with 5 bases lying between them. CDR3 region: CASSPDGGNTIYF. In DNA, the CDR3 is TGTGCCAGCTCACCAGACGGTGGAAACACCATATATTTT.

The J gene is TRBJ1-5, the V gene TRBV19, with a possible D match to TRBD1 (6 bases). CDR1 is LNHDA and CDR2 is SQIVND in the germline V gene (reference sequence). Deletions cut 3 bases from V and 7 bases from J, with 22 bases between. CDR3 length: 17 residues. In DNA, the CDR3 is TGTGCCAGTAGTATTGGAGGGGTATGGGGGGGCACGCAGCCCCAGCATTTT. Translating gives CASSIGGVWGGTQPQHF.

The chain joins TRBV19 to TRBJ1-2, with D maybe TRBD1 (5 bases). Germline-derived CDR1 and CDR2 are LNHDA and SQIVND (reference sequence). The CDR3 length is 16 residues. The V and J ends lost 3 bases and 3 bases respectively, with 17 bases between them. CDR3 amino acids: CASSILGRGEDYGYTF. The CDR3 nucleotides read TGTGCCAGTAGTATTTTAGGAAGAGGGGAAGACTATGGCTACACCTTC. Based on the CDR3 plus reference TRBV19 and TRBJ1-2, the full variable domain is DGGITQSPKYLFRKEGQNVTLSCEQNLNHDAMYWYRQDPGQGLRLIYYSQIVNDFQKGDIAEGYSVSREKKESFPLTVTSAQKNPTAFYLCASSILGRGEDYGYTFGSGTRLTVV.

The CDR3 coding sequence is TGTGCCAGCTCACCAGCCAGGGGAGTTAATCAGCCCCAGCATTTT. This codes for CASSPARGVNQPQHF. This chain uses TRBV18 with TRBJ1-5; a possible D gene is TRBD1 (6 bases). The CDR3 is 15 amino acids. Trimming stripped 2 bases from V and 4 bases from J, with 12 bases between. Germline loops: CDR1 KGHSH, CDR2 LQKENI.

This chain uses TRBV7-2 with TRBJ1-5; D not resolved. This CDR3 has 14 residues. The V end lost 5 bases, the J end lost 0 bases, and 8 bases lay between the germline ends. CDR1 and CDR2 from the germline V gene are SGHTA and FQGNSA. The CDR3 sequence: CASSGQYSNQPQHF. Written as DNA, the CDR3 is TGTGCCAGCAGCGGGCAGTATAGCAATCAGCCCCAGCATTTT.

In this sample, this clone turned up a few times. V is TRBV27 and J is TRBJ2-7; D gene uncertain. Germline V gene sequence: CDR1 MNHEY, CDR2 SMNVEV (reference sequence). Trimming took 1 base from V and 2 from J, leaving 6 bases between them. The CDR3 runs to 13 residues. The CDR3 spells CASSLYTAYEQYF. DNA of the CDR3: TGTGCCAGCAGTTTATACACCGCCTACGAGCAGTACTTC.

The chain couples TRBV6-2 or TRBV6-3 to TRBJ2-3, with 9 nucleotides matching TRBD1. Germline V gene sequence: CDR1 MNHEY, CDR2 SVGEGT. The CDR3 spans 15 residues. The ends lost 5 bases at V and 4 bases at J; junction bases unmatched: 7. The CDR3 sequence is CASSPGQGSPDTQYF. In DNA, the CDR3 is TGTGCCAGCAGTCCGGGACAGGGATCCCCAGATACGCAGTATTTT.